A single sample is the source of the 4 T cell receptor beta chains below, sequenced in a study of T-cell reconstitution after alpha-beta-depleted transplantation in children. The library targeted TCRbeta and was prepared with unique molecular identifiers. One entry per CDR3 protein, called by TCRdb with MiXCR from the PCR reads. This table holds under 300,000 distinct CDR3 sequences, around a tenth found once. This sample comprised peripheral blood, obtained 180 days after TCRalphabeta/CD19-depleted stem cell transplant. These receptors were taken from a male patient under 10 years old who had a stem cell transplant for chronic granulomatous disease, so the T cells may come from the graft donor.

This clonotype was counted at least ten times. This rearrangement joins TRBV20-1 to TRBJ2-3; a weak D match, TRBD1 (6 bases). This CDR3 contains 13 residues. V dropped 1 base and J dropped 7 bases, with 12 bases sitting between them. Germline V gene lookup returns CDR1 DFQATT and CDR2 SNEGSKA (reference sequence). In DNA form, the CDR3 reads TGCAGTGCTAGAGTACAGGACAGCTATACGCAGTATTTT. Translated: CSARVQDSYTQYF.

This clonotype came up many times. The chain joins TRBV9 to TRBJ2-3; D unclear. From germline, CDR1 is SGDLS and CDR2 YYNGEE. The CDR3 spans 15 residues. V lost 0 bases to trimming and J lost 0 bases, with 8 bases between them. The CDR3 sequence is CASSVAEGSTDTQYF. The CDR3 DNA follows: TGTGCCAGCAGCGTAGCTGAAGGAAGCACAGATACGCAGTATTTT.

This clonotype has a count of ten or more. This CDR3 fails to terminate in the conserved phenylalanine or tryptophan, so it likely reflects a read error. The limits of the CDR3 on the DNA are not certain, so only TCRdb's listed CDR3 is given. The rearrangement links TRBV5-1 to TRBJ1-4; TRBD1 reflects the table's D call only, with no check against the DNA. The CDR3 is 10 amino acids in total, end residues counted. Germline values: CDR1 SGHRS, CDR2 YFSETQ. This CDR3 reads CASSLAGAPI.

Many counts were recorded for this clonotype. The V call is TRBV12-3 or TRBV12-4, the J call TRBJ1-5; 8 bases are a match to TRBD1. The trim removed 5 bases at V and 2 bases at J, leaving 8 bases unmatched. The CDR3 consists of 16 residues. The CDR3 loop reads CASSPGAGGRNQPQHF. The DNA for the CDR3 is TGTGCCAGCAGTCCGGGGGCAGGGGGCCGCAATCAGCCCCAGCATTTT.